These 28 T cell receptor beta chains came from one sample sequenced in a study of identical twins. TCRdb re-derived calls from the 5' RACE reads in MiXCR, one entry per CDR3 protein. The data show nearly 650,000 distinct CDR3 sequences, with 7% to 7.5% seen just once and 1.6% held by the top ten. The data were also submitted as part of a second study, on yellow fever vaccine responses in identical twins.

Sequenced: PBMCs. All receptors derive from a woman between 18 and 30 years old in good health.

This clonotype was recorded a few times. This CDR3 reads CASSQVFAYEQYF. The CDR3 region has the DNA TGTGCCAGCAGCCAAGTATTCGCCTACGAGCAGTACTTC. The chain recombines TRBV3-1 with TRBJ2-7, with no clear D. Germline CDR1 and CDR2: LGHDT and YNNKEL (reference sequence). The CDR3 loop spans 13 amino acids. V lost 1 base and J 2 bases, leaving 6 bases between the germline ends.

This clonotype was counted between two and nine times. V usage is TRBV28 and J usage is TRBJ2-4, with D hard to call. Germline V gene sequence: CDR1 MDHEN, CDR2 SYDVKM. V lost 8 bases and J 5 bases, leaving 4 bases between the germline ends. The CDR3 is 10 amino acids. In DNA, the CDR3 is TGTGCCAGCGGTCAAAACATTCAGTACTTC. Protein product: CASGQNIQYF.

This clonotype was seen only a few times. V is TRBV5-5 and J is TRBJ2-7; D remains ambiguous. The CDR3 spans 13 residues. V was shortened by 0 bases and J by 7 bases, with 11 bases between the two germline ends. The germline V gene encodes CDR1 SGHKS and CDR2 YYEKEE (reference sequence). This CDR3 is CASSLVSKGEQYF. The CDR3 DNA follows: TGTGCCAGCAGCTTGGTGTCAAAAGGGGAGCAGTACTTC.

This clonotype was recorded at least ten times. The chain couples TRBV12-3 or TRBV12-4 to TRBJ2-1; 11 bases align to TRBD2. The V and J ends lost 0 bases and 3 bases, in that order; junction bases with no gene match: 4. This CDR3 contains 17 residues. The CDR3 is CASSLALGTSGYNEQFF. The CDR3 coding sequence is TGTGCCAGCAGTTTAGCCCTTGGGACTAGCGGCTACAATGAGCAGTTCTTC.

This clonotype has ten or more counts. The V call is TRBV11-1, the J call TRBJ2-1, with 8 bases lining up with TRBD2. CDR1 and CDR2 (germline): SGHAT, FQDESV (reference sequence). J was trimmed by 3 bases and V by 5 bases; bases with no gene match: 9. The CDR3 totals 16 residues. This CDR3 reads CASSPTSGGGYNEQFF. The CDR3 nucleotides are TGTGCCAGCAGCCCAACTAGCGGAGGAGGCTACAATGAGCAGTTCTTC.

In this sample, this clonotype turned up many times. V and J are TRBV7-2 and TRBJ2-3; D call uncertain. CDR1 SGHTA and CDR2 FQGNSA come from the germline V gene. The CDR3 runs 14 residues. The V end was cut by 0 bases, the J end by 2 bases, with 6 bases between. The CDR3 DNA follows: TGTGCCAGCAGCTTAGCCGTACACACAGATACGCAGTATTTT. This gives the protein CASSLAVHTDTQYF.

This clonotype was found a few times. V and J are TRBV6-5 and TRBJ2-3; TRBD1 agrees at 7 bases. With V trimmed by 5 bases and J by 8 bases, 7 bases remained unmatched. Germline CDR1 MNHEY, CDR2 SVGAGI. The CDR3 is 13 residues long. CDR3 DNA: TGTGCCAGCAGTACTGGGACAGTTACTACGCAGTATTTT. As protein: CASSTGTVTTQYF.

This clonotype was seen a handful of times. V and J are TRBV5-1 and TRBJ2-3, with 8 bases identical to TRBD1. Germline lookup yields CDR1 SGHRS and CDR2 YFSETQ. The CDR3 is 17 residues long. J lost 2 bases, V lost 4 bases, and 12 bases had no gene match. CDR3 protein: CASSANRDRTFTDTQYF. CDR3 sequence (DNA): TGCGCCAGCAGCGCAAACCGGGACAGGACGTTCACAGATACGCAGTATTTT.

This clonotype occurred a few times. The chain uses TRBV20-1 and TRBJ2-1; D might be TRBD1 (6 bases). This CDR3 spans 14 amino acids. Trimming left V 0 bases short and J 7 bases short, with 13 bases between. Germline V gene lookup returns CDR1 DFQATT and CDR2 SNEGSKA (reference sequence). DNA of the CDR3: TGCAGTGCTAGAGACCGGCTAGGGGGTAATGAGCAGTTCTTC. Its protein product is CSARDRLGGNEQFF.

This clonotype appeared many times. The chain combines TRBV10-3 with TRBJ2-4; weak D call: TRBD1 (7 bases). The V gene's germline CDR1 is ENHRY and CDR2 SYGVKD. With 6 bases removed from V and 8 bases from J, the gap between germline ends came to 14 bases. This CDR3 has 13 residues. CDR3 in DNA: TGTGCCATCAGCAGGGGGGCCCTTTACATTCAGTACTTC. Translation: CAISRGALYIQYF.

This clonotype occurred a few times. This sequence joins TRBV15 and TRBJ1-5, with D tentatively TRBD1 (6 bases). CDR1 is LNHNV and CDR2 is YYDKDF in the germline V gene (reference sequence). V dropped 5 bases and J dropped 2 bases, with 13 bases sitting between them. The CDR3 totals 15 residues. The CDR3 DNA reads TGTGCCACCAGCGGAGGGGGTCCGCGCAATCAGCCCCAGCATTTT. Its protein product is CATSGGGPRNQPQHF. Full variable domain (missing parts from reference TRBV15 and TRBJ1-5): DAMVIQNPRYQVTQFGKPVTLSCSQTLNHNVMYWYQQKSSQAPKLLFHYYDKDFNNEADTPDNFQSRRPNTSFCFLDIRSPGLGDTAMYLCATSGGGPRNQPQHFGDGTRLSIL.

This clonotype has more than one count but fewer than ten. DNA for the CDR3: TGCAGTGCTAGAGGTACTAGCGGGGGACCCTCCTACGAGCAGTACTTC. Protein product: CSARGTSGGPSYEQYF. V gene TRBV20-1 combines with J gene TRBJ2-7; 11 bases match TRBD2. Germline V CDR1 and CDR2: DFQATT, SNEGSKA (reference sequence). This CDR3 contains 16 residues. J was trimmed by 0 bases and V by 1 base; bases with no gene match: 5.

The chain combines TRBV5-1 with TRBJ2-5; 13 bases match TRBD2. The V segment lost 4 bases and the J segment 2 bases; nucleotides outside the gene matches: 11. Germline V gives CDR1 SGHRS, CDR2 YFSETQ. The CDR3 is 18 residues long. CDR3 DNA: TGCGCCAGCAGCCTAGGACTAGCGGGAGTCTTTCAGCAAGAGACCCAGTACTTC. Its protein is CASSLGLAGVFQQETQYF.

This clonotype was found a few times. The chain carries TRBV11-3 and TRBJ2-1; D could derive from TRBD1 or TRBD2 (5 bases each). V gave up 6 bases and J gave up 10 bases, with 13 bases separating them. The CDR3 covers 12 residues. Germline assignment: CDR1 SGHNT and CDR2 YENEEA. The DNA of the CDR3 is TGTGCCAGCAGTTTCGAGGGGCGGGAGCAGTTCTTC. Its protein product is CASSFEGREQFF.

This clonotype has ten or more counts. The J gene is TRBJ1-1, the V gene TRBV7-2; no firm D call. This CDR3 is built from 15 residues. The germline V and J ends were trimmed by 0 bases and 1 base, with 9 bases remaining between them. Germline V CDR1 and CDR2: SGHTA, FQGNSA. CDR3 residues: CASSLAQFPNTEAFF. In DNA form, the CDR3 reads TGTGCCAGCAGCTTAGCACAGTTCCCGAACACTGAAGCTTTCTTT.

The CDR3 here is CSANPGLATDTQYF. CDR3 in DNA: TGCAGTGCTAACCCTGGACTAGCGACAGATACGCAGTATTTT. The gene calls are TRBV20-1 and TRBJ2-3; 9 bases are shared with TRBD2. CDR1 and CDR2 (germline): DFQATT, SNEGSKA (reference sequence). The CDR3 contains 14 residues. V gave up 4 bases and J gave up 3 bases; unmatched junction bases: 5.

This clonotype was counted a few times. For the CDR3, the DNA is TGTGCCAGCAGCCCGGAGTGGCCGAATCCGGGACTAGGGTACAATGAGCAGTTCTTC. Translation gives CASSPEWPNPGLGYNEQFF. The V and J genes are TRBV11-1 and TRBJ2-1; 8 positions match TRBD2. V was pared by 5 bases and J by 4 bases, with 19 bases of the junction left unmatched. The CDR3 has 19 residues. Germline CDR1 reads SGHAT; CDR2 reads FQDESV (reference sequence).

This clonotype has at least ten counts. The chain combines TRBV12-3 or TRBV12-4 with TRBJ2-1; 8 positions agree with TRBD2. This CDR3 has 16 amino acids. The V gene end was trimmed by 5 bases and the J gene end by 6 bases; junction bases not matched to a gene: 12. This chain's CDR3 is CASSGLSTGGINEQFF. Written as DNA, the CDR3 is TGTGCCAGCAGTGGCCTCTCGACGGGAGGGATCAATGAGCAGTTCTTC.

This clonotype has a handful of counts. The V gene is TRBV20-1, the J gene TRBJ2-2; the D gene is possibly TRBD2 (7 bases). The V end lost 3 bases, the J end lost 4 bases, and 12 bases lay between the germline ends. CDR3 size: 14 residues. CDR1 is DFQATT and CDR2 is SNEGSKA in the germline V gene (reference sequence). The CDR3 nucleotides are TGCAGTGCTAGGGGGAGGGGGAGCACCGGGGAGCTGTTTTTT. Translated: CSARGRGSTGELFF.

This clonotype has at least ten counts. CDR3 amino acids: CASSFRAGLNEQFF. CDR3 coding DNA: TGTGCCAGCAGTTTTCGAGCGGGGTTGAATGAGCAGTTCTTC. The chain combines TRBV12-3 or TRBV12-4 with TRBJ2-1, with 7 bases aligning to TRBD2. CDR3 length: 14 residues. After removal of 3 bases from V and 7 bases from J, the junction contained 6 bases not matched to a gene.

V gene TRBV29-1 combines with J gene TRBJ2-2, with TRBD1 identical over 9 bases. J lost 1 base, V lost 7 bases, and 7 bases had no gene match. This CDR3 is built from 15 residues. Germline V lookup: CDR1 SQVTM, CDR2 ANQGSEA. The CDR3 nucleotides are TGCAGCGCCCTTAAGGACAGGGGGAACACCGGGGAGCTGTTTTTT. Residues: CSALKDRGNTGELFF.

This clonotype was seen only a few times. This may come from a read error, since a much larger clone is one base off. This chain joins TRBV3-1 and TRBJ2-7, with D unresolved. Germline CDR1 is LGHDT and CDR2 is YNNKEL (reference sequence). Trimming took off 0 bases at V and 5 bases at J, with 2 bases between the two ends. The CDR3 contains 11 residues. Here the CDR3 DNA reads TGTGCCAGCAGCCAAGAACACGAGCAGTACTTC. It is translated as CASSQEHEQYF.

In its sample, this clonotype was seen a few times. The rearrangement uses TRBV4-1 and TRBJ2-7, with D unclear. The CDR3 is made up of 13 amino acids. V lost 0 bases and J 6 bases, leaving 9 bases between the germline ends. Germline V gene sequence: CDR1 MGHRA, CDR2 YSYEKL. As DNA, the CDR3 is TGCGCCAGCAGCCAAGATCCCCGGACCGAGCAGTACGTC. This gives the protein CASSQDPRTEQYV.

V usage is TRBV3-1 and J usage is TRBJ2-1, with no clear D. Trimming removed 0 bases from V and 2 bases from J, with 8 bases in between. The germline CDR1 and CDR2 sequences are LGHDT and YNNKEL (reference sequence). This CDR3 region has 15 residues. The CDR3 is CASSQDRSTYNEQFF. DNA for the CDR3: TGTGCCAGCAGCCAAGATCGGTCCACCTACAATGAGCAGTTCTTC.

This clonotype was detected a few times. The chain is built from TRBV29-1 and TRBJ1-1; unclear D gene. Germline CDR1 SQVTM, CDR2 ANQGSEA. The CDR3 totals 13 residues. V shed 5 bases and J shed 0 bases, with 10 bases lying between them. The DNA of the CDR3 is TGCAGCGTTATGAGGCGTTTGAACACTGAAGCTTTCTTT. This codes for CSVMRRLNTEAFF. Variable domain in full (rest from reference TRBV29-1 and TRBJ1-1): SAVISQKPSRDICQRGTSLTIQCQVDSQVTMMFWYRQQPGQSLTLIATANQGSEATYESGFVIDKFPISRPNLTFSTLTVSNMSPEDSSIYLCSVMRRLNTEAFFGQGTRLTVV.

In DNA form, the CDR3 reads TGTGCCAGCACAGGGGGGATAGGAGAGACCCAGTACTTC. It specifies CASTGGIGETQYF. V is TRBV12-3 or TRBV12-4 and J is TRBJ2-5; D might be TRBD1 (7 bases). This CDR3 spans 13 amino acids. V lost 7 bases and J lost 4, with 13 bases in between.

This clonotype was counted between two and nine times. The chain has TRBV20-1 and TRBJ1-1, with a possible D match to TRBD1 (5 bases). This CDR3 spans 13 amino acids. Looked up from germline, CDR1 is DFQATT and CDR2 is SNEGSKA (reference sequence). The V and J ends lost 3 bases and 0 bases respectively, with 8 bases between them. For the CDR3, the DNA is TGCAGTGCTAGCACAGGCATGAACACTGAAGCTTTCTTT. This translates into CSASTGMNTEAFF.

The chain couples TRBV13 to TRBJ2-4, with TRBD1 identical over 8 bases. This CDR3 is built from 15 residues. Looked up from germline, CDR1 is PRHDT and CDR2 is FYEKMQ (reference sequence). J gave up 0 bases and V 5 bases, and 3 bases lay outside the gene matches. This CDR3 is CASSRTGLAKNIQYF. The CDR3 coding sequence is TGTGCCAGCAGCCGGACAGGGTTAGCCAAAAACATTCAGTACTTC. The full variable domain, its missing parts supplied by reference TRBV13 and TRBJ2-4, is AAGVIQSPRHLIKEKRETATLKCYPIPRHDTVYWYQQGPGQDPQFLISFYEKMQSDKGSIPDRFSAQQFSDYHSELNMSSLELGDSALYFCASSRTGLAKNIQYFGAGTRLSVL.